One TCR beta chain is described in this entry. What antigen it recognizes has not been identified. Counted from cysteine to phenylalanine, this CDR3 has 17 amino acids. The DNA is unrecorded. The germline V gene supplies CDR1 SGHRS and CDR2 YFSETQ. A 2.5 ml peripheral blood sample was drawn into PAXgene tubes per donor and stored at -80°C. Total RNA was isolated from whole blood with the PAXgene blood miRNA kit on an automated QIAcube, without T cell sorting. Deep TCRalpha and TCRbeta repertoire profiling with unique molecular barcoding was performed on peripheral blood of monozygotic twin pairs concordant or discordant for inflammatory bowel disease. Smoking habits were recorded for all twin pairs, with individuals classified as current, former or never smokers. The source of the sample is a study of monozygotic twins with inflammatory bowel disease (dated by TCRdb to about 2019). Describing the broader study: The complete study included 28 monozygotic twin pairs: 19 IBD-discordant Danish pairs and nine German pairs, of which four were IBD-concordant and five were IBD-discordant. Within discordant pairs, disease-associated traits were sought mainly by comparing IBD patients with their genetically identical healthy co-twins. Each individual had, on average, about 151 000 unique TCRalpha sequences and 181 000 unique TCRbeta sequences available for analysis.

What the research found in general, with its limitations: IBD patients had lower TCRbeta repertoire diversity, measured by the inverse Simpson index, than their healthy co-twins. IBD patients shared fewer clonotypes with other individuals than healthy twins did, most markedly in patients showing signs of disease activity. The analysis was unable to tell apart different T cell subtypes. Background noise and inter-individual variability may have been introduced into the repertoires by the differing immunosuppressive treatments among patients. Concordant and discordant twins showed no difference in repertoire similarity, possibly because of limited statistical power. No single strong signal or clonotype linked to IBD turned up in the results, so the idea that one exists was not supported.

The method was 5' RACE. The input for every TCR library was 3,500 to 4,500 ng of total RNA. For each sample, cDNA synthesis with SMARTScribe reverse transcriptase was split into eight separate reactions. During cDNA synthesis, template switching was used to introduce unique molecular identifiers that contained a 6-nucleotide sample barcode. Amplification of TCRalpha and TCRbeta cDNA involved two nested PCRs of 16 and 9 cycles, and each PCR was followed by bead purification. Before amplification, cDNA was treated with uracil DNA-glycosylase and purified using the QIAquick PCR purification kit. In the second PCR, Illumina TruSeq-compatible adapters and sample-specific barcodes were added. Library quality and concentration were assessed using TapeStation and Qubit, and approximately 5 ng of each library was pooled. Pooled libraries were sequenced on an Illumina HiSeq2500 single-index Rapid Run with 2 x 100 bp reads and custom sequencing primers. The source study handled its data this way. UMI-based consensus assembly with MiGEC version 1.2.6 was used to correct PCR and sequencing errors. MiXCR version 2.1.1 handled V(D)J alignment, clonotype assembly and CDR3 extraction. Normalisation of gene usage, clonotype sharing and MAIT/NKT TCR abundance was achieved by analysing the top 1000, 10 000 and 20 000 clonotypes per sample. Diversity was computed as the inverse Simpson index with the vegan R package after downsampling to 27 000 UMIs. Statistical testing used paired Mann-Whitney U tests on the discordant twin pairs and applied Benjamini-Hochberg correction for multiple testing. One entry per CDR3 protein sequence results from the TCRdb reprocessing of the reads, with DNA left out. TCRdb, not the original authors, processed these V and J calls. For this sample, the table gives approximately 420,000 distinct CDR3 sequences. The ten largest clones capture 2% to 3% of the sample.

The sequenced sample was blood. This sequence uses TRBV5-1 and TRBJ1-1; TCRdb proposes TRBD1, but this gene call is untestable without DNA. The sequence was collected from a human donor with ulcerative colitis or Crohn's disease, or a healthy co-twin of an affected twin (not recorded which). The CDR3 reads CASSGWDRGLLNTEAFF.